This entry lists 5 T cell receptor beta chains sequenced from one sample in a study of cytotoxic CD8 clonotypes in ibrutinib-treated CLL. The data were produced by immunoSEQ multiplex PCR, yet TCRdb's version contains in-frame clones alone and is incomplete. The data contain some 350,000 clones, roughly 71% of them singletons. This specimen was PBMCs, taken after 36 months of ibrutinib treatment. The receptors here all came from a human donor with chronic lymphocytic leukemia.

The table lists this clone with a count of one. The chain links TRBV7-6 to TRBJ2-3; D not resolved. The CDR3 covers 15 residues. Germline V CDR1 and CDR2: SGHVS, FNYEAQ. V was pared by 2 bases and J by 0 bases, with 9 bases between. CDR3 protein: CASSLRESSTDTQYF. The CDR3 DNA reads as TGTGCCAGCAGCTTAAGGGAATCGAGCACAGATACGCAGTATTTT.

The chain employs TRBV5-1 and TRBJ2-2, with 7 bases lining up with TRBD1. The CDR3 runs 14 residues. Germline values: CDR1 SGHRS, CDR2 YFSETQ. The V segment lost 4 bases and the J segment 6 bases; nucleotides outside the gene matches: 6. This CDR3 is CASSPLDRAGELFF. In DNA, the CDR3 is TGCGCCAGCAGCCCCCTCGACAGGGCCGGGGAGCTGTTTTTT.

This clone was recorded a few times. The rearrangement joins TRBV10-3 to TRBJ1-6; TRBD1 agrees at 9 bases. CDR1 and CDR2 from the germline V gene are ENHRY and SYGVKD. This CDR3 is 14 amino acids long. Trimming removed 2 bases from V and 8 bases from J; junction bases left unmatched: 1. CDR3 in DNA: TGTGCCATCAGTGAGGGGACAGGGCATTCACCCCTCCACTTT. Translation gives CAISEGTGHSPLHF.

The V call is TRBV15, the J call TRBJ2-3, with D possibly matching TRBD1 (6 bases). CDR1 and CDR2 from the germline V gene are LNHNV and YYDKDF (reference sequence). The CDR3 has 13 amino acids. V was shortened by 3 bases and J by 4 bases, with 8 bases between the two germline ends. The CDR3 protein is CATSRYRADTQYF. The DNA of the CDR3 is TGTGCCACCAGCAGGTACAGGGCAGATACGCAGTATTTT.

This chain links TRBV7-2 with TRBJ1-1; D is possibly TRBD1 (6 bases). Germline CDR1 reads SGHTA; CDR2 reads FQGNSA. This CDR3 has 15 amino acids. V lost 1 base and J lost 3, with 12 bases in between. Here the CDR3 reads CASSLVGGRYTEAFF. As DNA, the CDR3 is TGTGCCAGCAGCTTAGTAGGGGGTCGGTACACTGAAGCTTTCTTT.